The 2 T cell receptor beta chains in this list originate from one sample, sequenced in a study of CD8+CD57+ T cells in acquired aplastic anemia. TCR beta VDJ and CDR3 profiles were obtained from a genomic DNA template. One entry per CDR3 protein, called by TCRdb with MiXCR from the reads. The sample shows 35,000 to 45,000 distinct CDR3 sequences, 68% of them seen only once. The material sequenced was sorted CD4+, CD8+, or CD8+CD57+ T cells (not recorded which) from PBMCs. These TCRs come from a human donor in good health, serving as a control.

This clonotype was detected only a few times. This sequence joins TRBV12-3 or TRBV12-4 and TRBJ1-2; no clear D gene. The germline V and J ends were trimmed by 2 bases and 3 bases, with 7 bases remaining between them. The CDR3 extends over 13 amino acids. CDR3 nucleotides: TGTGCCAGCAGTTTAAGCGGGGACTATGGCTACACCTTC. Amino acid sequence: CASSLSGDYGYTF.

CDR3 in amino acids: CASRGQGINQPQHF. The CDR3 DNA is TGTGCCAGCAGGGGCCAGGGAATTAATCAGCCCCAGCATTTT. The chain carries TRBV2 and TRBJ1-5, with D possibly TRBD1 on 5 matching bases. The V end lost 6 bases, the J end lost 4 bases, and 13 bases lay between the germline ends. Germline V CDR1 and CDR2: SNHLY, FYNNEI. The CDR3 totals 14 residues.